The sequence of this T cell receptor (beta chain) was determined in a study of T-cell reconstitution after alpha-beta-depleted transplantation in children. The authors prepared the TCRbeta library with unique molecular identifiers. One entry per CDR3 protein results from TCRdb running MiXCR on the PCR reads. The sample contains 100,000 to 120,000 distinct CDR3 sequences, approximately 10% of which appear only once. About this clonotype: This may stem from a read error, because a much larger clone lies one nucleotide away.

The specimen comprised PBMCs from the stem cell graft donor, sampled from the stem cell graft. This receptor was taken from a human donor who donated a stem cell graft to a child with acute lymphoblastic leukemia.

Here the CDR3 reads CASSKDGEGRTQYF. In DNA, the CDR3 is TGTGCCAGCAGCAAAGATGGGGAGGGACGGACCCAGTACTTC. The chain uses TRBV14 and TRBJ2-5, with 7 bases identical to TRBD2. The length of the CDR3 is 14 residues. Germline-derived CDR1 and CDR2 are SGHDN and FVKESK.